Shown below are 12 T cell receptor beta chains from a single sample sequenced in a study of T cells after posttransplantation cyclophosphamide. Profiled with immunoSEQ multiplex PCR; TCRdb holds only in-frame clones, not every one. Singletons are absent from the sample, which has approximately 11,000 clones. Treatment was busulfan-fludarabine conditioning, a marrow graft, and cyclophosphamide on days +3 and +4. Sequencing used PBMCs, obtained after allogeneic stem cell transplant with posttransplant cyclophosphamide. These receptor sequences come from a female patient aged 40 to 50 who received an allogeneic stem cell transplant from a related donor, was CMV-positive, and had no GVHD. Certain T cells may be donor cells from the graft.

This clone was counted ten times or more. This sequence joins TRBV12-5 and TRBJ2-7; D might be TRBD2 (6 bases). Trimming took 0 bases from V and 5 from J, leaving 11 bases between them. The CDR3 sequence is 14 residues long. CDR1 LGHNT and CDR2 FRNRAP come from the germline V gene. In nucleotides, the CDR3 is TGTGCTAGTGGTTTGGTCCCGGGGAGGCACGAGCAGTACTTC. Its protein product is CASGLVPGRHEQYF.

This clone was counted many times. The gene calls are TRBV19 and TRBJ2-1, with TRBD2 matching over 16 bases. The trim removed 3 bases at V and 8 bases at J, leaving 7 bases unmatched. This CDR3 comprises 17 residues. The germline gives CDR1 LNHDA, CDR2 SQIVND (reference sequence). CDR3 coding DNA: TGTGCCAGTAGTATTAACCCGGGACTAGCGGGAGGGTATGAGCAGTTCTTC. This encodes CASSINPGLAGGYEQFF.

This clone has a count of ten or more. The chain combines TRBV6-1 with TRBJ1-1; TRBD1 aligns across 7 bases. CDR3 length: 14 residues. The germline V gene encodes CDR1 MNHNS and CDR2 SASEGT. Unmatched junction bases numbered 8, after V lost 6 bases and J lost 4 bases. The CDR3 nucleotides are TGTGCCAGCAGCCTACAGGGGATTGTCACTGAAGCTTTCTTT. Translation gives CASSLQGIVTEAFF.

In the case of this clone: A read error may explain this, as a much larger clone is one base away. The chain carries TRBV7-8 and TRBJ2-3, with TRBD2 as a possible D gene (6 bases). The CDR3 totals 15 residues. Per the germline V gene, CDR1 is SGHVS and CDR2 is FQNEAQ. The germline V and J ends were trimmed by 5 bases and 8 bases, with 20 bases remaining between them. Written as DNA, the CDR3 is TGTGCCAGCAGCCAAACGAGCGGGTTCTTAGGTACGCAGTATTTT. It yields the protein CASSQTSGFLGTQYF.

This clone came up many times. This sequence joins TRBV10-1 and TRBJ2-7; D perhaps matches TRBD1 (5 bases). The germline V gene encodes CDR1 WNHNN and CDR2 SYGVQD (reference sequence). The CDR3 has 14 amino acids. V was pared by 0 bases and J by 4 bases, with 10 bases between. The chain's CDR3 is CASSESQGRYEQYF. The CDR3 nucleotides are TGCGCCAGCAGTGAGTCCCAGGGAAGGTACGAGCAGTACTTC.

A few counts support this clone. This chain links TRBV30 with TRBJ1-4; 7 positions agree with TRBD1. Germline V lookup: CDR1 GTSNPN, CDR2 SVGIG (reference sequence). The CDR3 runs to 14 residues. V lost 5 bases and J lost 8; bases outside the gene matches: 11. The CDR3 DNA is TGTGCCTGGGCTAGGACAGGAGTAGGAGAAAAACTGTTTTTT. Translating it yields CAWARTGVGEKLFF.

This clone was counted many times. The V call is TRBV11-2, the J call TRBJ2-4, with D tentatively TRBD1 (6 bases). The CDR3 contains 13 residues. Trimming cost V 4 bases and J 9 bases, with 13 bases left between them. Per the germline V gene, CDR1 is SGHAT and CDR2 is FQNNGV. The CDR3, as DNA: TGTGCCAGCAGCTACCTTGGACAGTCCATTCAGTACTTC. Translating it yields CASSYLGQSIQYF.

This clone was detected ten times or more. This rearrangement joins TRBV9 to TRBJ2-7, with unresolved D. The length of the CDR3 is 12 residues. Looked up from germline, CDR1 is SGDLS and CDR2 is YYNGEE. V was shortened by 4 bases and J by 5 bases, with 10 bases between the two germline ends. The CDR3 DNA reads TGTGCCAGCAGCCCAAATCTACACGAGCAGTACTTC. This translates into CASSPNLHEQYF.

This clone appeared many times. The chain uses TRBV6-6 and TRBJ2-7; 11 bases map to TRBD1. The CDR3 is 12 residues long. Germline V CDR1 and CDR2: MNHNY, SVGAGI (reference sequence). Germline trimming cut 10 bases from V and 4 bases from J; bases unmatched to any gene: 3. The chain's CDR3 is CAIGTGGYEQYF. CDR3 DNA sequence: TGTGCCATTGGGACAGGGGGGTACGAGCAGTACTTC.

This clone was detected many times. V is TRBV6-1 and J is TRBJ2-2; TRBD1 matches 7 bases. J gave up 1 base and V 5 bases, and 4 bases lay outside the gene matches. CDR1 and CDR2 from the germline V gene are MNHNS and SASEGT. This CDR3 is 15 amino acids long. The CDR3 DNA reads TGTGCCAGCAGTCAACAGGGGAAGAACACCGGGGAGCTGTTTTTT. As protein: CASSQQGKNTGELFF.

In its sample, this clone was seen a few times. The CDR3 DNA is TGTGCCAGCAGCTTAGGGTCGGCGGCAAGCTCCTACGAGCAGTACTTC. Translated: CASSLGSAASSYEQYF. The chain carries TRBV11-2 and TRBJ2-5; no firm D call. The J call may be mistaken, given a closer DNA end match to TRBJ2-7. The CDR3 loop spans 16 amino acids. Germline CDR1 is SGHAT and CDR2 is FQNNGV.

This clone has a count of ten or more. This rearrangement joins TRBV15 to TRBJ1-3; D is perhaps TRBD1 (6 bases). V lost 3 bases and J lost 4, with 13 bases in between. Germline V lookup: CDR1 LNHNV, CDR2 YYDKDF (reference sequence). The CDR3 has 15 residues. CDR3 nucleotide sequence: TGTGCCACCAGCAGTCCTCCGGGACACGGAAACACCATATATTTT. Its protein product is CATSSPPGHGNTIYF.